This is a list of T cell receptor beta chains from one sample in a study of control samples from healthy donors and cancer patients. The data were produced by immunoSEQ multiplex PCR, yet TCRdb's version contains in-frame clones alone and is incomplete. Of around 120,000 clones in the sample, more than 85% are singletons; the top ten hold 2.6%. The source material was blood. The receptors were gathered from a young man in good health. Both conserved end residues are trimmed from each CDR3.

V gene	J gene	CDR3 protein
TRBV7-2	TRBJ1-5	ASSLGGGPQH
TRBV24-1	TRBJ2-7	ATSDSRQGEGEQY
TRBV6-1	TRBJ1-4	ASSDNVATNEKLF
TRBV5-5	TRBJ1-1	ASSGGRGNTEAF
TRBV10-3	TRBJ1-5	AISEVAGNQPQH
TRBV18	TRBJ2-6	ASSPPFGANVLT
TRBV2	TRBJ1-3	ASSRGSGNTIY
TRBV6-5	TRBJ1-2	AIRQGVGYGYT
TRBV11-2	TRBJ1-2	ASSLASAANYGYT
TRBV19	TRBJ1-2	ASSPRQVVFGYT
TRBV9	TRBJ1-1	ASSVAGYTEAF
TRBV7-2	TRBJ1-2	ASSLFGGNYGYT
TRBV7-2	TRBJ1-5	ASSLTVSQPQH
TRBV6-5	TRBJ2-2	ASSYDTYTGELF
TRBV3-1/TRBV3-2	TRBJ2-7	ASSQGRVEGSYEQY
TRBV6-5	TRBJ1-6	ASSKNSPLH
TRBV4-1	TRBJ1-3	ASSPRDRDSGNTIY
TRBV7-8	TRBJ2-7	ASSSTPRESYEQY
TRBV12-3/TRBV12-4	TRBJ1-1	ASSFPGPTEAF
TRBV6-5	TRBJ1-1	ATNGQGDEAF